Below, 18 T cell receptor beta chains from the same sample are listed, as sequenced in a study of blood T cells in healthy people across ages. Sample-barcoded 5' priming and a J-beta primer mix drove a second PCR of about 6 to 11 cycles. TCRdb used MiXCR to reprocess the 5' RACE reads, holding one entry per CDR3 protein. The sample has around 2 million distinct CDR3 sequences; about 39% are singletons. Sequenced: blood. These receptors were obtained from a human donor in good health.

This chain connects TRBV19 to TRBJ2-5, with D unclear. Germline CDR1 and CDR2: LNHDA and SQIVND (reference sequence). The CDR3 spans 12 residues. The V end was cut by 5 bases, the J end by 0 bases, with 4 bases between. CDR3 nucleotide sequence: TGTGCCAGTAGTCGACACCAAGAGACCCAGTACTTC. This translates into CASSRHQETQYF.

This clonotype came up a few times. V gene TRBV3-1 combines with J gene TRBJ2-4; D perhaps matches TRBD1 (6 bases). Germline assignment: CDR1 LGHDT and CDR2 YNNKEL (reference sequence). V shed 4 bases and J shed 13 bases, with 17 bases lying between them. There are 13 residues in the CDR3. The CDR3 reads CASSPGHQREQYF. The CDR3 DNA reads as TGTGCCAGCAGCCCGGGACACCAAAGGGAGCAGTACTTC. Drawing the rest from reference TRBV3-1 and TRBJ2-4, the complete variable domain is DTAVSQTPKYLVTQMGNDKSIKCEQNLGHDTMYWYKQDSKKFLKIMFSYNNKELIINETVPNRFSPKSPDKAHLNLHINSLELGDSAVYFCASSPGHQREQYFGAGTRLSVL.

The CDR3 sequence is CASSQDTSTGVYGYTF. DNA for the CDR3: TGTGCCAGCAGCCAAGATACAAGTACGGGGGTCTATGGCTACACCTTC. This chain uses TRBV4-2 with TRBJ1-2; TRBD1 is a possible D gene (5 bases). Trimming left V 0 bases short and J 4 bases short, with 15 bases between. The CDR3 runs to 16 residues. Germline V gene data show CDR1 as LGHNA and CDR2 as YNFKEQ.

The J gene is TRBJ2-3, the V gene TRBV24-1; 7 nucleotides align to TRBD1. The CDR3 covers 15 residues. The V gene end was trimmed by 1 base and the J gene end by 4 bases; junction bases not matched to a gene: 4. Germline V lookup: CDR1 KGHDR, CDR2 SFDVKD. The CDR3 region is CATSDLVQGSDTQYF. In DNA form, the CDR3 reads TGTGCCACCAGTGATTTAGTACAGGGGTCAGATACGCAGTATTTT.

The chain joins TRBV20-1 to TRBJ2-3, with D tentatively TRBD1 or TRBD2 (5 bases each). CDR3 length equals 16 residues. Germline values: CDR1 DFQATT, CDR2 SNEGSKA (reference sequence). V was pared by 1 base and J by 0 bases, with 14 bases between. The CDR3 nucleotides read TGCAGTGCTAGAGTCACGTGGGGCGGGAGCACAGATACGCAGTATTTT. Its translation is CSARVTWGGSTDTQYF.

In its sample, this clonotype was seen a few times. V gene TRBV19 combines with J gene TRBJ2-1; 9 positions match TRBD2. The trim removed 6 bases at V and 5 bases at J, leaving 8 bases unmatched. The CDR3 is made up of 15 amino acids. Germline CDR1 is LNHDA and CDR2 is SQIVND (reference sequence). The CDR3 coding sequence is TGTGCCAGTAGCCGCGCGGGGGGGGCTAACAATGAGCAGTTCTTC. Translation gives CASSRAGGANNEQFF.

V usage is TRBV24-1 and J usage is TRBJ2-5, with D hard to call. This CDR3 has 15 amino acids. V was cut by 0 bases and J by 1 base, with 8 bases left in between. Per the germline V gene, CDR1 is KGHDR and CDR2 is SFDVKD. CDR3: CATSDLVGPQETQYF. As DNA, the CDR3 is TGTGCCACCAGTGATTTGGTGGGCCCCCAAGAGACCCAGTACTTC.

This clonotype was seen more than once but under ten times. The rearrangement joins TRBV12-5 to TRBJ2-1, with 13 bases matching TRBD2. Trimming at V came to 0 bases and at J to 0 bases, leaving 17 bases not matched to a gene. The germline V gene encodes CDR1 LGHNT and CDR2 FRNRAP. The CDR3 has 23 residues. For the CDR3, the DNA is TGTGCTAGTGGTTTGGTCATCCCTCCCAGGACTAGCGGGGGCCGTAGCTCCTACAATGAGCAGTTCTTC. It codes for CASGLVIPPRTSGGRSSYNEQFF.

V usage is TRBV11-2 and J usage is TRBJ2-1; a possible D gene is TRBD2 (6 bases). The CDR3 is 13 residues long. V dropped 0 bases and J dropped 10 bases, with 10 bases sitting between them. Germline V lookup: CDR1 SGHAT, CDR2 FQNNGV. Here the CDR3 reads CASSLDSGVEQFF. CDR3 nucleotide sequence: TGTGCCAGCAGCTTAGATTCGGGGGTCGAGCAGTTCTTC.

The V and J genes are TRBV24-1 and TRBJ1-2; D is perhaps TRBD1 (5 bases). Between the trimmed V and J ends, which lost 7 bases and 4 bases, there was a span of 15 bases. CDR3 length equals 14 residues. Germline V lookup: CDR1 KGHDR, CDR2 SFDVKD. CDR3 nucleotide sequence: TGTGCCACCAGGGGTACCAGGGACGGCTATGGCTACACCTTC. Protein: CATRGTRDGYGYTF.

The chain couples TRBV29-1 to TRBJ2-7; 7 nucleotides line up with TRBD1. CDR3 length equals 13 residues. The J segment lost 2 bases and the V segment lost 4 bases, leaving 5 bases of the junction unmatched. CDR1 is SQVTM and CDR2 is ANQGSEA in the germline V gene. The CDR3 bases are TGCAGCGTTGGACAGGGTTATACCTACGAGCAGTACTTC. As protein: CSVGQGYTYEQYF.

This chain links TRBV7-2 with TRBJ1-2; 9 bases agree with TRBD1. The CDR3 sequence is 16 residues long. V shed 2 bases and J 4 bases; nucleotides not matched to a gene: 8. The germline gives CDR1 SGHTA, CDR2 FQGNSA. In DNA form, the CDR3 reads TGTGCCAGCAGCTTAAGGGGACAGGGCAAGACCTATGGCTACACCTTC. It translates to CASSLRGQGKTYGYTF.

This chain links TRBV9 with TRBJ1-2; D may be TRBD1 (6 bases). The CDR3 is 15 amino acids. The V gene lost 4 bases and the J gene lost 4 bases, with 17 bases spanning the gap. In germline, CDR1 is SGDLS, CDR2 YYNGEE. In DNA form, the CDR3 reads TGTGCCAGCAGCCCGCTGGTGGACAGACTCTATGGCTACACCTTC. Protein: CASSPLVDRLYGYTF.

This clonotype was picked up one time. The J gene is TRBJ2-3, the V gene TRBV20-1; D remains unclear. Trimming removed 5 bases from V and 4 bases from J, with 16 bases in between. The CDR3 sequence is 14 residues long. Germline CDR1 reads DFQATT; CDR2 reads SNEGSKA (reference sequence). CDR3 protein: CSAFPGSSADTQYF. The DNA for the CDR3 is TGCAGTGCTTTCCCAGGTAGCTCGGCAGATACGCAGTATTTT.

The chain links TRBV24-1 to TRBJ1-5, with D uncertain. Trimming pared 8 bases from V and 0 bases from J, leaving 7 bases between. The CDR3 contains 13 residues. Germline values: CDR1 KGHDR, CDR2 SFDVKD. The DNA for the CDR3 is TGTGCCACCAACGGGGATAGCAATCAGCCCCAGCATTTT. It specifies CATNGDSNQPQHF.

J is TRBJ2-6 and V is TRBV4-1; possible D gene TRBD1, 6 bases. Trimming left V 0 bases short and J 1 base short, with 10 bases between. The germline CDR1 and CDR2 sequences are MGHRA and YSYEKL. CDR3 size: 17 residues. CDR3 nucleotide sequence: TGCGCCAGCAGCCAAGAATTGGGACATTCTGGGGCCAACGTCCTGACTTTC. Translating it yields CASSQELGHSGANVLTF.

This clonotype has just a few counts. The rearrangement uses TRBV6-2 or TRBV6-3 and TRBJ2-5; D gene unclear. The CDR3 extends over 13 amino acids. Trimming removed 5 bases at V and 5 bases at J, with 12 bases between. From germline, CDR1 is MNHEY and CDR2 SVGEGT. In DNA form, the CDR3 reads TGTGCCAGCAGTGCCTTGATGATTGAGACCCAGTACTTC. This translates into CASSALMIETQYF.

This clonotype was counted at least ten times. The rearrangement joins TRBV5-1 to TRBJ2-7; TRBD1 matches at 8 bases. Germline-derived CDR1 and CDR2 are SGHRS and YFSETQ. This CDR3 region has 14 residues. V shed 4 bases, J shed 5 bases, and the junction held 8 bases outside the gene matches. For the CDR3, the DNA is TGCGCCAGCAGCGCCGGACAGGGATTCAACGAGCAGTACTTC. Translating gives CASSAGQGFNEQYF. Filled out from reference TRBV5-1 and TRBJ2-7, the complete variable domain reads KAGVTQTPRYLIKTRGQQVTLSCSPISGHRSVSWYQQTPGQGLQFLFEYFSETQRNKGNFPGRFSGRQFSNSRSEMNVSTLELGDSALYLCASSAGQGFNEQYFGPGTRLTVT.